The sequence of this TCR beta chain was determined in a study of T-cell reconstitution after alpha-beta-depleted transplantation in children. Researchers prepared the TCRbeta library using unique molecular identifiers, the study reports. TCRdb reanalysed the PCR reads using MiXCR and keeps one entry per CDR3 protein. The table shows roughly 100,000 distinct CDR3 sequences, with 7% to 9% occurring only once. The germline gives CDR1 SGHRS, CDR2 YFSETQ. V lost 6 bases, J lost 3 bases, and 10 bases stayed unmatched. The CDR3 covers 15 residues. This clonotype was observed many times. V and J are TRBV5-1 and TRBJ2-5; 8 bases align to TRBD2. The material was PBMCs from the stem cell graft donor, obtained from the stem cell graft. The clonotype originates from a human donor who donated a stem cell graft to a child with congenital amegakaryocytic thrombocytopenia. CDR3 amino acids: CASMTTGGPEETQYF. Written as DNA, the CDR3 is TGCGCCAGCATGACAACGGGGGGGCCCGAAGAGACCCAGTACTTC.